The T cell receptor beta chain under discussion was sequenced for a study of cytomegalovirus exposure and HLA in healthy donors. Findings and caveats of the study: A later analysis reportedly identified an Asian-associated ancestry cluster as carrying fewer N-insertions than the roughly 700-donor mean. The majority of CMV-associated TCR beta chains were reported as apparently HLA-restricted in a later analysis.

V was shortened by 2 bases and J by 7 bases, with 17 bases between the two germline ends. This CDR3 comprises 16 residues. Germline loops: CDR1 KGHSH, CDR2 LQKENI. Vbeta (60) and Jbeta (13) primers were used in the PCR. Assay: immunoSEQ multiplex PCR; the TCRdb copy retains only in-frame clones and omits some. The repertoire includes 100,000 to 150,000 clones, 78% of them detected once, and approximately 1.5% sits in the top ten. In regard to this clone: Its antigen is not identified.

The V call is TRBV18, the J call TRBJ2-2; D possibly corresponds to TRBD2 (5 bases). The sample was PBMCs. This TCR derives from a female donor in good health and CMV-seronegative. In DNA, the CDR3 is TGTGCCAGCTCACCAGTAAGGGCCACCGAGGGCGGGGAGCTGTTTTTT. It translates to CASSPVRATEGGELFF.